This is a list of T cell receptor beta chains from one sample in a study of T-cell memory formation after mild COVID-19. TCRdb reanalysed the 5' RACE reads using MiXCR and keeps one entry per CDR3 protein. The profile shows 250,000 to 300,000 distinct CDR3 sequences, roughly 8% of them singletons. The sequenced sample consisted of PBMCs or a T cell subset sorted from them (not recorded which). These receptors were collected from a man aged 18 to 29 who had mild COVID-19 (a few samples of this study predate the infection). Cell type and time point are not known. Both conserved end residues are part of each CDR3. Fields, in order: V gene, J gene, CDR3 protein.

TRBV2	TRBJ2-1	CASSEAGQVPYNEQFF
TRBV7-8	TRBJ2-3	CASSQRVPSRDTQYF
TRBV5-1	TRBJ2-7	CASSLSPSWGFPGEQYF
TRBV11-2	TRBJ1-1	CASSFLGSGTEAFF
TRBV19	TRBJ1-2	CASSFRGSDYGYTF
TRBV12-3/TRBV12-4	TRBJ1-5	CASSGGNSNQPQHF
TRBV5-1	TRBJ2-2	CASSGQASTGELFF
TRBV28	TRBJ2-3	CASSLGSGPSTDTQYF
TRBV7-9	TRBJ2-5	CASSLVGIQETQYF
TRBV7-2	TRBJ2-7	CASSLELRVYEQYF
TRBV6-2/TRBV6-3	TRBJ2-2	CASSYGGLFSGELFF
TRBV11-3	TRBJ2-1	CASSLDQGGSGAYNEQFF
TRBV25-1	TRBJ2-3	CASLPSGSTDTQYF
TRBV5-1	TRBJ2-3	CASGPTTHSTDTQYF
TRBV10-3	TRBJ2-7	CAIKNTGISYEQYF
TRBV7-2	TRBJ2-1	CASSLLSEQFF
TRBV2	TRBJ2-2	CASTGWAGRSTGELFF
TRBV30	TRBJ2-7	CAWSAWGDSLGEQYF
TRBV5-1	TRBJ2-3	CASSLAQLDTQYF
TRBV7-2	TRBJ1-1	CASSLVWLGNTEAFF
TRBV3-1	TRBJ1-5	CASSQDTHREQPQHF
TRBV7-9	TRBJ2-1	CASSPPPPNEQFF
TRBV11-2	TRBJ2-5	CASSLAVASGGETQYF
TRBV20-1	TRBJ2-1	CSAREGRQAYNEQFF
TRBV7-2	TRBJ2-5	CASTVTSGGPQETQYF
TRBV15	TRBJ1-4	CATSRDGTVEKLFF
TRBV2	TRBJ1-1	CATLAGVATEAFF
TRBV6-6	TRBJ1-1	CASSYERGLYTEAFF
TRBV5-1	TRBJ2-6	CASSLEVISSGANVLTF
TRBV4-2	TRBJ2-2	CASSHSQGTGELFF
TRBV7-3	TRBJ1-1	CASSLTGVSTEAFF
TRBV7-8	TRBJ1-6	CASSAQQGVNSPLHF
TRBV11-2	TRBJ2-5	CASSKTWTSESETQYF
TRBV2	TRBJ1-2	CASMRSYGYTF
TRBV7-2	TRBJ2-1	CASSSLGYEQFF
TRBV20-1	TRBJ2-7	CSAQKAGFRGVYEQYF
TRBV4-3	TRBJ2-5	CASSQGGQGIGETQYF